The 27 T cell receptor beta chains below were found in one sample sequenced in a study of blood T cell repertoires in COVID-19. Profiling relied on immunoSEQ multiplex PCR, and the TCRdb table lists in-frame clones only, not all of them. Of around 200,000 clones listed, about 86% are singletons. The sequencing input was PBMCs or T cells enriched from blood (not recorded which). These receptors were taken from a woman aged 25 to 39 who had been exposed to COVID-19.

This clone came up once. The chain combines TRBV5-1 with TRBJ2-5, with 8 bases that match TRBD1. The J segment lost 4 bases and the V segment lost 3 bases, leaving 2 bases of the junction unmatched. Germline V CDR1 and CDR2: SGHRS, YFSETQ. CDR3 length: 13 amino acids. CDR3 nucleotide sequence: TGCGCCAGCAGCTCCGGACAGGGAGAGACCCAGTACTTC. Its protein product is CASSSGQGETQYF. The complete variable domain, with remaining parts taken from reference TRBV5-1 and TRBJ2-5, reads KAGVTQTPRYLIKTRGQQVTLSCSPISGHRSVSWYQQTPGQGLQFLFEYFSETQRNKGNFPGRFSGRQFSNSRSEMNVSTLELGDSALYLCASSSGQGETQYFGPGTRLLVL.

In DNA form, the CDR3 reads TGTGCCAGCAGCGCTGGGACAGTGGCGTACGAGCAGTACTTC. Amino acid sequence: CASSAGTVAYEQYF. The chain joins TRBV7-2 to TRBJ2-7, with 7 bases that match TRBD1. There are 14 residues in the CDR3. The germline gives CDR1 SGHTA, CDR2 FQGNSA. The V segment lost 5 bases and the J segment 4 bases; nucleotides outside the gene matches: 8.

This clone occurred a few times. The genes are TRBV6-5 and TRBJ1-1, with a tentative D call TRBD1 (6 bases). In germline, CDR1 is MNHEY, CDR2 SVGAGI. This CDR3 spans 15 amino acids. The V end was cut by 4 bases, the J end by 2 bases, with 14 bases between. The CDR3 region is CASSSPGHPNTEAFF. The CDR3 nucleotides are TGTGCCAGCAGTTCTCCGGGACATCCTAACACTGAAGCTTTCTTT.

This clone has just one count. The J gene is TRBJ1-4, the V gene TRBV6-5; weak D call: TRBD1 (6 bases). This CDR3 region has 14 residues. Germline V gives CDR1 MNHEY, CDR2 SVGAGI. V lost 6 bases, J lost 3 bases, and 11 bases lay in between. DNA of the CDR3: TGTGCCAGCAGCCACGGACAGTCTAATGAAAAACTGTTTTTT. As protein: CASSHGQSNEKLFF.

The genes are TRBV2 and TRBJ1-1; TRBD1 agrees at 10 bases. Germline CDR1 and CDR2: SNHLY and FYNNEI. The J segment lost 3 bases and the V segment lost 6 bases, leaving 10 bases of the junction unmatched. This CDR3 comprises 16 residues. This CDR3 reads CASSVRQGAGDTEAFF. Written as DNA, the CDR3 is TGTGCCAGCAGCGTTAGACAGGGGGCAGGTGACACTGAAGCTTTCTTT.

V is TRBV2 and J is TRBJ1-1; unclear D gene. Trimming stripped 6 bases from V and 0 bases from J, with 8 bases between. Per the germline V gene, CDR1 is SNHLY and CDR2 is FYNNEI. This CDR3 spans 13 amino acids. The CDR3, as DNA: TGTGCCAGCAGGGGCAGCATGAACACTGAAGCTTTCTTT. It encodes CASRGSMNTEAFF.

In this sample, this clone turned up a few times. This rearrangement joins TRBV19 to TRBJ1-5; 7 positions agree with TRBD1. This CDR3 region has 17 residues. Trimming took 7 bases from V and 0 from J; bases not matched to a gene: 12. Germline V gives CDR1 LNHDA, CDR2 SQIVND (reference sequence). The CDR3, as DNA: TGTGCCAGTACCAGGGGGGTGACAGGGAGTAGCAATCAGCCCCAGCATTTT. Its protein product is CASTRGVTGSSNQPQHF.

V usage is TRBV19 and J usage is TRBJ1-1; D is undetermined. CDR1 and CDR2 (germline): LNHDA, SQIVND (reference sequence). V dropped 5 bases and J dropped 5 bases, with 9 bases sitting between them. The CDR3 covers 12 residues. CDR3 loop: CASSLVRTEAFF. CDR3 coding DNA: TGTGCCAGTAGTTTAGTGAGGACTGAAGCTTTCTTT.

CDR3 residues: CASSQESGFSYNSPLHF. The CDR3 DNA reads TGCGCCAGCAGCCAAGAATCAGGCTTCTCCTATAATTCACCCCTCCACTTT. The chain joins TRBV4-1 to TRBJ1-6; no clear D gene. In germline, CDR1 is MGHRA, CDR2 YSYEKL. V lost 0 bases and J 0 bases, leaving 9 bases between the germline ends. This CDR3 spans 17 amino acids.

The J gene is TRBJ2-1, the V gene TRBV5-8, with 9 bases that match TRBD2. The CDR3 has 14 amino acids. The V gene's germline CDR1 is SGHTS and CDR2 YDEGEE. V shed 0 bases and J 9 bases; nucleotides not matched to a gene: 4. This CDR3 is CASSLGLAVGEQFF. For the CDR3, the DNA is TGTGCCAGCAGCTTGGGACTAGCGGTCGGTGAGCAGTTCTTC.

The V and J genes are TRBV5-1 and TRBJ1-5, with TRBD1 identical over 8 bases. The CDR3 contains 16 residues. Germline CDR1 SGHRS, CDR2 YFSETQ. The ends lost 4 bases at V and 1 base at J; junction bases unmatched: 7. CDR3 in DNA: TGCGCCAGCAGCATTGGGTACAGGGGGAGCAATCAGCCCCAGCATTTT. Its protein is CASSIGYRGSNQPQHF. The variable domain in full, completed from reference TRBV5-1 and TRBJ1-5, reads KAGVTQTPRYLIKTRGQQVTLSCSPISGHRSVSWYQQTPGQGLQFLFEYFSETQRNKGNFPGRFSGRQFSNSRSEMNVSTLELGDSALYLCASSIGYRGSNQPQHFGDGTRLSIL.

The chain carries TRBV7-9 and TRBJ2-3; 10 positions match TRBD2. Germline CDR1 is SEHNR and CDR2 is FQNEAQ (reference sequence). This CDR3 is 18 amino acids long. Trimming at V came to 7 bases and at J to 1 base, leaving 14 bases not matched to a gene. Here the CDR3 reads CASTPSSGGPSGTDTQYF. CDR3 sequence (DNA): TGTGCCAGCACACCCTCTAGCGGGGGCCCCTCTGGCACAGATACGCAGTATTTT.

This chain uses TRBV3-1 (or the pseudogene TRBV3-2) with TRBJ1-2, with D possibly TRBD1 on 5 matching bases. The germline CDR1 and CDR2 sequences are LGHDT and YNNKEL (reference sequence). The CDR3 extends over 16 amino acids. The ends were cut back, 1 base at V and 4 bases at J, with 16 bases in the middle. For the CDR3, the DNA is TGTGCCAGCAGCCAAGTTGCGGGACGGAGAGTCTATGGCTACACCTTC. Amino acids: CASSQVAGRRVYGYTF.

This clone was seen only a few times. This rearrangement joins TRBV7-2 to TRBJ1-4; D is uncertain. Trimming pared 4 bases from V and 8 bases from J, leaving 23 bases between. Germline V gene sequence: CDR1 SGHTA, CDR2 FQGNSA. This CDR3 comprises 17 residues. The CDR3 protein is CASSSSTVPFSGEKLFF. Here the CDR3 DNA reads TGTGCCAGCAGCTCGTCCACCGTGCCGTTTTCGGGGGAAAAACTGTTTTTT.

The chain has TRBV2 and TRBJ1-6, with unresolved D. V shed 2 bases and J shed 10 bases, with 18 bases lying between them. This CDR3 has 16 residues. Germline V lookup: CDR1 SNHLY, CDR2 FYNNEI. This CDR3 reads CASSESVVSPGSPLHF. Written as DNA, the CDR3 is TGTGCCAGCAGTGAATCCGTGGTCAGTCCGGGGTCACCCCTCCACTTT.

A few counts support this clone. The chain recombines TRBV3-1 (or the pseudogene TRBV3-2) with TRBJ1-2; TRBD1 might be the D (5 bases). The CDR3 length is 13 residues. Germline V gives CDR1 LGHDT, CDR2 YNNKEL (reference sequence). The V gene lost 2 bases and the J gene lost 8 bases, with 12 bases spanning the gap. The CDR3 loop reads CASSQWSGGGYTF. CDR3 DNA sequence: TGTGCCAGCAGCCAATGGTCGGGGGGAGGCTACACCTTC.

As DNA, the CDR3 is TGTGCCAGCAGGTTAAGAGGACTAGCCGGTTCATCCTACGAGCAGTACTTC. The encoded protein is CASRLRGLAGSSYEQYF. The gene calls are TRBV11-3 and TRBJ2-7, with 8 bases that match TRBD2. In germline, CDR1 is SGHNT, CDR2 YENEEA. V gave up 6 bases and J gave up 1 base; unmatched junction bases: 14. This CDR3 is built from 17 residues.

The chain uses TRBV2 and TRBJ1-2; 8 nucleotides agree with TRBD1. This CDR3 region has 16 residues. Unmatched junction bases numbered 17, after V lost 6 bases and J lost 8 bases. CDR1 and CDR2 from the germline V gene are SNHLY and FYNNEI. CDR3 DNA sequence: TGTGCCAGCAGAGAAATCCCGGGACAGGCGATGAGGGGCTACACCTTC. The encoded protein is CASREIPGQAMRGYTF.

The rearrangement joins TRBV9 to TRBJ1-1; the match to TRBD1 covers 8 bases. The germline gives CDR1 SGDLS, CDR2 YYNGEE. This CDR3 region has 15 residues. J was trimmed by 0 bases and V by 3 bases; bases with no gene match: 4. CDR3 sequence: CASSEWTGLNTEAFF. CDR3 bases: TGTGCCAGCAGCGAGTGGACAGGGTTGAACACTGAAGCTTTCTTT.

The V and J genes are TRBV7-2 and TRBJ2-1; 9 bases are a match to TRBD2. From germline, CDR1 is SGHTA and CDR2 FQGNSA. CDR3 length: 17 residues. J was trimmed by 0 bases and V by 5 bases; bases with no gene match: 8. CDR3 residues: CASSPNLAGPSYNEQFF. The CDR3 nucleotides read TGTGCCAGCAGCCCAAACCTAGCGGGGCCCTCCTACAATGAGCAGTTCTTC. Complete variable domain (other parts from reference TRBV7-2 and TRBJ2-1): GAGVSQSPSNKVTEKGKDVELRCDPISGHTALYWYRQSLGQGLEFLIYFQGNSAPDKSGLPSDRFSAERTGGSVSTLTIQRTQQEDSAVYLCASSPNLAGPSYNEQFFGPGTRLTVL.

The rearrangement uses TRBV6-1 and TRBJ2-2; 11 nucleotides agree with TRBD2. The V segment lost 2 bases and the J segment 7 bases; nucleotides outside the gene matches: 15. Germline V CDR1 and CDR2: MNHNS, SASEGT. The CDR3 sequence is 19 residues long. The CDR3 spells CASSERASSGGFGGGELFF. In nucleotides, the CDR3 is TGTGCCAGCAGTGAACGGGCCTCTAGCGGGGGGTTCGGTGGCGGGGAGCTGTTTTTT.

This clone was detected once. V and J are TRBV6-6 and TRBJ2-7, with TRBD1 matching over 7 bases. The germline V gene has CDR1 MNHNY and CDR2 SVGAGI (reference sequence). Trimming cost V 6 bases and J 1 base; bases outside gene matches: 9. The CDR3 length is 15 residues. CDR3 coding DNA: TGTGCCAGCAGCCAAGGGACAGCCGGGTCCTACGAGCAGTACTTC. Protein product: CASSQGTAGSYEQYF.

The chain uses TRBV21-1 and TRBJ2-1; the table's TRBD2 call for D was not verified on the DNA. TRBV21-1 is deemed a pseudogene. The CDR3 runs 15 residues. The CDR3 is CASSKIRGVYNEQFF. The DNA for the CDR3 is TGTGCCAGCAGCAAAATACGGGGGGTTTACAATGAGCAGTTCTTC.

The chain uses TRBV19 and TRBJ1-3; maybe TRBD1 (6 bases). This CDR3 is built from 17 residues. V shed 6 bases and J shed 0 bases, with 18 bases lying between them. Germline loops: CDR1 LNHDA, CDR2 SQIVND (reference sequence). The CDR3 nucleotides are TGTGCCAGTAGCCCAAACTACAGGGATCCCTCTGGAAACACCATATATTTT. Amino acid sequence: CASSPNYRDPSGNTIYF.

DNA for the CDR3: TGTGCCAGCAGCTTCGCCCCGGATGAAAAACTGTTTTTT. Its translation is CASSFAPDEKLFF. The gene calls are TRBV5-4 and TRBJ1-4; no reliable D call. The CDR3 spans 13 residues. V gave up 2 bases and J gave up 6 bases, with 8 bases separating them. Germline V CDR1 and CDR2: SGHNT, YYREEE (reference sequence).

V and J are TRBV7-6 and TRBJ2-7; D perhaps matches TRBD1 (6 bases). Trimming took 5 bases from V and 0 from J, leaving 14 bases between them. The CDR3 spans 15 residues. The germline CDR1 and CDR2 sequences are SGHVS and FNYEAQ. The CDR3 protein is CASSQWDTSSYEQYF. In nucleotides, the CDR3 is TGTGCCAGCAGCCAATGGGACACGAGCTCCTACGAGCAGTACTTC.

This clone has at least ten counts. V gene TRBV27 combines with J gene TRBJ1-5; TRBD1 matches at 8 bases. The V gene's germline CDR1 is MNHEY and CDR2 SMNVEV (reference sequence). V shed 9 bases, J shed 4 bases, and the junction held 8 bases outside the gene matches. The length of the CDR3 is 14 residues. The CDR3: CASGTGLGNQPQHF. CDR3 nucleotide sequence: TGTGCCAGTGGGACAGGTCTAGGGAATCAGCCCCAGCATTTT.